The entry below describes one T cell receptor (beta chain). No antigen is known for it. Data came from immunoSEQ multiplex PCR; TCRdb stores just in-frame clones and leaves some out. Of about 2.4 million clones in the sample, 93% are singletons; the top ten hold approximately 0.35%. This record belongs to a study of shared clonotypes between healthy human individuals. General study findings and limits: Among donors, sharing of clonotypes was expected to be affected by sequencing depth. Generation probabilities were higher for clonotypes shared across all four sorted-subset donors than for unshared ones. Sorted-subset sequencing was shown by rarefaction to be incomplete despite large depth. In several donors, around 5.5% of naive CD4 clonotypes appeared in common.

This CDR3 spans 16 amino acids. V was pared by 3 bases and J by 0 bases, with 9 bases between. Germline assignment: CDR1 SGHAT and CDR2 FQNNGV. Sequencing was carried out using naive CD4+ T cells from PBMCs. Subset reported: CD45RA+ positively selected. This chain connects TRBV11-2 to TRBJ1-6, with D possibly being TRBD1 (6 bases). This sequence was found in a young man in good health. Some clones in this sample may be carry-over from other donors' samples. CDR3 sequence: CASSFGQSSYNSPLHF. CDR3 DNA: TGTGCCAGCAGCTTCGGACAGAGCTCCTATAATTCACCCCTCCACTTT.